The clone carrying this T cell receptor beta chain was picked up one time. The sample comes from a study of T cell changes during pregnancy in multiple sclerosis. Germline V gene data show CDR1 as SEHNR and CDR2 as FQNEAQ (reference sequence). This CDR3 contains 13 residues. V was clipped by 3 bases and J by 4 bases; unmatched bases: 0. Assay: immunoSEQ multiplex PCR; the TCRdb copy retains only in-frame clones and omits some. The data show about 83,000 clones, nearly 95% seen once. The chain combines TRBV7-9 with TRBJ1-2; 9 nucleotides agree with TRBD1. This clonotype was sampled from a female donor with multiple sclerosis, enrolled in a pregnancy study. Sample: peripheral blood, taken in the second trimester of pregnancy. For the CDR3, the DNA is TGTGCCAGCAGCTTGGACAGGGGCTATGGCTACACCTTC. It translates to CASSLDRGYGYTF.